These 17 T cell receptor beta chains came from one sample sequenced in a study of blood T cell repertoires in COVID-19 (dated by TCRdb to 2018 to 2021). Libraries came from the immunoSEQ multiplex PCR assay. Held by TCRdb, this immuneACCESS table contains in-frame sequences only and omits some clones. Under half of the omission traces to an unresolved V gene where checked; the cause of the rest is unknown. The sample table shows 150,000 or so clones, and approximately 88% are seen once. The ten largest clones capture roughly 13% of the sample. The sequenced material came from peripheral blood. Source of these receptors: a man aged 18 to 30 with active or convalescent COVID-19.

The V and J genes are TRBV4-1 and TRBJ1-4; no reliable D call. Trimming stripped 3 bases from V and 0 bases from J, with 23 bases between. Germline V gives CDR1 MGHRA, CDR2 YSYEKL. The CDR3 sequence is 20 residues long. The CDR3 spells CASSHLLSLPQRTTNEKLFF. In nucleotides, the CDR3 is TGCGCCAGCAGCCACCTTTTGTCTCTACCTCAGCGAACAACTAATGAAAAACTGTTTTTT.

This clone was seen a few times. V is TRBV2 and J is TRBJ2-7, with D possibly being TRBD1 (5 bases). Looked up from germline, CDR1 is SNHLY and CDR2 is FYNNEI. The CDR3 has 15 residues. V lost 7 bases, J lost 2 bases, and 18 bases lay in between. This chain's CDR3 is CASIRERGSTYEQYF. The CDR3 DNA reads TGTGCCAGCATTAGGGAAAGGGGTTCAACCTACGAGCAGTACTTC. The full variable domain, rest sourced from reference TRBV2 and TRBJ2-7, is EPEVTQTPSHQVTQMGQEVILRCVPISNHLYFYWYRQILGQKVEFLVSFYNNEISEKSEIFDDQFSVERPDGSNFTLKIRSTKLEDSAMYFCASIRERGSTYEQYFGPGTRLTVT.

This chain joins TRBV13 and TRBJ1-2; 8 bases match TRBD1. This CDR3 comprises 13 residues. The V and J ends lost 6 bases and 7 bases, in that order; junction bases with no gene match: 7. Germline CDR1 reads PRHDT; CDR2 reads FYEKMQ (reference sequence). The CDR3 nucleotides are TGTGCCAGCAGTTATCGACAGGGGTCTGGCTACACCTTC. This gives the protein CASSYRQGSGYTF. Looking up the rest from reference TRBV13 and TRBJ1-2 gives the full variable domain: AAGVIQSPRHLIKEKRETATLKCYPIPRHDTVYWYQQGPGQDPQFLISFYEKMQSDKGSIPDRFSAQQFSDYHSELNMSSLELGDSALYFCASSYRQGSGYTFGSGTRLTVV.

In DNA form, the CDR3 reads TGTGCCAGCAGTTACTGGTCCGGGACATCCTCCTACGAGCAGTACTTC. This translates into CASSYWSGTSSYEQYF. The genes are TRBV6-5 and TRBJ2-7; D is possibly TRBD1 (6 bases). Germline CDR1 is MNHEY and CDR2 is SVGAGI. V was shortened by 1 base and J by 0 bases, with 13 bases between the two germline ends. CDR3 size: 16 residues.

The chain combines TRBV6-5 with TRBJ2-1; 7 bases are shared with TRBD1. Losses at the gene ends were 4 bases for V and 0 bases for J; bases not matched to a gene: 3. Germline V gene sequence: CDR1 MNHEY, CDR2 SVGAGI. The CDR3 spans 15 residues. The CDR3 protein is CASSSDRRSYNEQFF. The DNA of the CDR3 is TGTGCCAGCAGTTCGGACAGGCGCTCCTACAATGAGCAGTTCTTC.

The CDR3 bases are TGTGCCTGTAAACGGACAGGGGGCGATGAAAAACTGTTTTTT. The encoded protein is CACKRTGGDEKLFF. The chain has TRBV30 and TRBJ1-4; 11 bases map to TRBD1. Germline-derived CDR1 and CDR2 are GTSNPN and SVGIG (reference sequence). J was trimmed by 6 bases and V by 6 bases; bases with no gene match: 6. CDR3 length equals 14 residues.

The chain has TRBV12-3 or TRBV12-4 and TRBJ2-3; D is uncertain. The CDR3 spans 13 residues. Trimming stripped 4 bases from V and 6 bases from J, with 11 bases between. Here the CDR3 DNA reads TGTGCCAGCAGTTACCGTCGAGGCGATACGCAGTATTTT. This sequence encodes CASSYRRGDTQYF.

The genes are TRBV20-1 and TRBJ2-1; no firm D call. Germline CDR1 DFQATT, CDR2 SNEGSKA (reference sequence). CDR3 size: 11 residues. CDR3 in amino acids: CSPRELGEQFF. DNA for the CDR3: TGCAGCCCCCGCGAGTTGGGCGAGCAGTTCTTC.

V and J are TRBV28 and TRBJ2-5; D is possibly TRBD2 (5 bases). CDR3 length: 15 amino acids. CDR1 and CDR2 (germline): MDHEN, SYDVKM. The germline V and J ends were trimmed by 2 bases and 3 bases, with 13 bases remaining between them. The CDR3 is CASSLRRQEKETQYF. In DNA, the CDR3 is TGTGCCAGCAGTTTAAGGAGGCAGGAGAAAGAGACCCAGTACTTC.

The V and J genes are TRBV27 and TRBJ2-5; D might be TRBD1 (5 bases). The CDR3 is 11 residues long. The germline V and J ends were trimmed by 7 bases and 5 bases, with 8 bases remaining between them. The germline V gene encodes CDR1 MNHEY and CDR2 SMNVEV (reference sequence). CDR3: CASKGWETQYF. The DNA of the CDR3 is TGTGCCAGCAAGGGGTGGGAGACCCAGTACTTC.

CDR3 residues: CASSQERTGGPYNEQFF. The CDR3 DNA reads as TGCGCCAGCAGCCAAGAAAGGACGGGGGGGCCCTACAATGAGCAGTTCTTC. V usage is TRBV4-1 and J usage is TRBJ2-1; TRBD2 agrees at 8 bases. The CDR3 contains 17 residues. Germline CDR1 is MGHRA and CDR2 is YSYEKL. With V trimmed by 0 bases and J by 2 bases, 6 bases remained unmatched.

V usage is TRBV10-2 and J usage is TRBJ1-5; 11 nucleotides match TRBD1. The CDR3 has 18 residues. Germline values: CDR1 WSHSY, CDR2 SAAADI. Trimming took 4 bases from V and 0 from J; bases not matched to a gene: 8. CDR3 sequence (DNA): TGCGCCAGCAGTGGTATGGGACAGGGGGATAATAGCAATCAGCCCCAGCATTTT. Its protein product is CASSGMGQGDNSNQPQHF.

The chain couples TRBV5-1 to TRBJ2-1; 8 bases line up with TRBD2. The J segment lost 9 bases and the V segment lost 4 bases, leaving 6 bases of the junction unmatched. Germline-derived CDR1 and CDR2 are SGHRS and YFSETQ. This CDR3 is 13 amino acids long. CDR3 coding DNA: TGCGCCAGCAGCACGGGGGGGCCTGGTGAGCAGTTCTTC. Translated, it gives CASSTGGPGEQFF.

CDR3 protein: CASRSIGSSYNSPLHF. DNA for the CDR3: TGTGCCAGTAGATCCATCGGGAGCTCCTATAATTCACCCCTCCACTTT. The chain employs TRBV19 and TRBJ1-6; D is undetermined. This CDR3 contains 16 residues. Trimming removed 6 bases from V and 0 bases from J, with 12 bases in between. Germline V gives CDR1 LNHDA, CDR2 SQIVND (reference sequence). The full variable domain, completed using reference TRBV19 and TRBJ1-6, is DGGITQSPKYLFRKEGQNVTLSCEQNLNHDAMYWYRQDPGQGLRLIYYSQIVNDFQKGDIAEGYSVSREKKESFPLTVTSAQKNPTAFYLCASRSIGSSYNSPLHFGNGTRLTVT.

The chain combines TRBV19 with TRBJ2-5, with 8 positions matching TRBD2. The length of the CDR3 is 15 residues. The V gene end was trimmed by 3 bases and the J gene end by 5 bases; junction bases not matched to a gene: 8. Germline V gene lookup returns CDR1 LNHDA and CDR2 SQIVND (reference sequence). The CDR3 DNA follows: TGTGCCAGTAGTATGGTAGTAGCGGGATGGGAGACCCAGTACTTC. Translating it yields CASSMVVAGWETQYF.

The chain couples TRBV9 to TRBJ2-7, with D possibly matching TRBD1 (5 bases). V was trimmed by 2 bases and J by 0 bases, leaving 15 bases between them. Germline V gene data show CDR1 as SGDLS and CDR2 as YYNGEE. CDR3 length: 16 amino acids. The CDR3 DNA reads as TGTGCCAGCAGCGTGACAGTGAAGGGGTACTCCTACGAGCAGTACTTC. This encodes CASSVTVKGYSYEQYF.

This clone was seen just once. The chain joins TRBV5-1 to TRBJ2-1, with D tentatively TRBD1 (5 bases). This CDR3 is built from 13 residues. Germline CDR1 is SGHRS and CDR2 is YFSETQ. V lost 4 bases and J 6 bases, leaving 11 bases between the germline ends. The CDR3 loop reads CASSPGHLNEQFF. The CDR3 DNA is TGCGCCAGCAGCCCCGGACACCTCAATGAGCAGTTCTTC.